These 22 T cell receptor beta chains share one sample of origin, sequenced in a study of cytomegalovirus exposure and HLA in healthy donors. The PCR had 60 Vbeta and 13 Jbeta primers. Generated by immunoSEQ multiplex PCR, the TCRdb table keeps only in-frame clones and is missing some. The table includes about 160,000 clones, about 86% detected once. The sequenced sample was PBMCs. The receptors stem from a woman aged 18 to 35 in good health and CMV-seronegative.

V gene TRBV19 combines with J gene TRBJ2-7, with a possible D match to TRBD2 (6 bases). The CDR3 loop spans 15 amino acids. Germline CDR1 LNHDA, CDR2 SQIVND (reference sequence). V was clipped by 1 base and J by 4 bases, with 14 bases between them. CDR3 sequence reads: CASSIARDLGYEQYF. The CDR3 region has the DNA TGTGCCAGTAGTATAGCCCGGGACTTGGGGTACGAGCAGTACTTC.

The chain carries TRBV6-1 and TRBJ2-1, with a tentative D call TRBD1 (5 bases). CDR1 and CDR2 from the germline V gene are MNHNS and SASEGT. CDR3 length equals 13 residues. The V and J ends lost 4 bases and 9 bases respectively, with 13 bases between them. CDR3 amino acids: CASSVLAGAEQFF. For the CDR3, the DNA is TGTGCCAGCAGTGTCCTGGCTGGGGCTGAGCAGTTCTTC.

The chain couples TRBV11-2 to TRBJ1-5, with a tentative D call TRBD1 (6 bases). The CDR3 sequence is 13 residues long. V was shortened by 4 bases and J by 4 bases, with 8 bases between the two germline ends. Germline values: CDR1 SGHAT, CDR2 FQNNGV. The CDR3 coding sequence is TGTGCCAGCAGCTGGACAGTTAATCAGCCCCAGCATTTT. Amino acids: CASSWTVNQPQHF. Together with reference TRBV11-2 and TRBJ1-5, the CDR3 gives the full variable domain: EAGVAQSPRYKIIEKRQSVAFWCNPISGHATLYWYQQILGQGPKLLIQFQNNGVVDDSQLPKDRFSAERLKGVDSTLKIQPAKLEDSAVYLCASSWTVNQPQHFGDGTRLSIL.

The genes are TRBV27 and TRBJ2-7; D is unresolved. Germline V gives CDR1 MNHEY, CDR2 SMNVEV (reference sequence). The CDR3 is 11 residues long. Trimming left V 6 bases short and J 5 bases short, with 8 bases between. The DNA of the CDR3 is TGTGCCAGCAGCGGGTCTCACGAGCAGTACTTC. It codes for CASSGSHEQYF.

This clone was counted only a few times. V is TRBV19 and J is TRBJ2-3; 7 nucleotides match TRBD2. V lost 6 bases to trimming and J lost 2 bases; unmatched junction nucleotides: 8. CDR3 length: 15 amino acids. In germline, CDR1 is LNHDA, CDR2 SQIVND (reference sequence). Written as DNA, the CDR3 is TGTGCCAGTAGAACCCCGGGACTACTCACAGATACGCAGTATTTT. Its translation: CASRTPGLLTDTQYF. The full variable domain, in which reference TRBV19 and TRBJ2-3 provide the parts outside the CDR3, is DGGITQSPKYLFRKEGQNVTLSCEQNLNHDAMYWYRQDPGQGLRLIYYSQIVNDFQKGDIAEGYSVSREKKESFPLTVTSAQKNPTAFYLCASRTPGLLTDTQYFGPGTRLTVL.

The chain has TRBV29-1 and TRBJ2-3; 8 nucleotides align to TRBD1. V was clipped by 8 bases and J by 3 bases; unmatched bases: 7. Germline V lookup: CDR1 SQVTM, CDR2 ANQGSEA. The CDR3 runs to 13 residues. This chain's CDR3 is CSIRTGTTDTQYF. In nucleotides, the CDR3 is TGCAGCATCCGGACAGGGACTACAGATACGCAGTATTTT.

The chain couples TRBV10-3 to TRBJ1-5, with 7 bases identical to TRBD1. V shed 0 bases and J 4 bases; nucleotides not matched to a gene: 12. The CDR3 is 18 residues long. Germline values: CDR1 ENHRY, CDR2 SYGVKD. DNA of the CDR3: TGTGCCATCAGTGAGTCCATGACCAGGGGGGACTTGAATCAGCCCCAGCATTTT. Encoded protein: CAISESMTRGDLNQPQHF.

The chain couples TRBV2 to TRBJ2-4; 14 bases match TRBD2. The CDR3 runs 17 residues. Germline-derived CDR1 and CDR2 are SNHLY and FYNNEI. The V and J ends lost 11 bases and 6 bases, in that order; junction bases with no gene match: 15. The CDR3 spells CAGGRLAGGEGSNIQYF. CDR3 nucleotides: TGTGCCGGGGGCCGACTAGCGGGAGGGGAGGGGTCAAACATTCAGTACTTC.

The genes are TRBV27 and TRBJ2-2, with D possibly being TRBD1 (5 bases). Germline CDR1 is MNHEY and CDR2 is SMNVEV (reference sequence). This CDR3 spans 18 amino acids. The V end lost 4 bases, the J end lost 0 bases, and 18 bases lay between the germline ends. The CDR3 loop is CASSSYQDTTSNTGELFF. In nucleotides, the CDR3 is TGTGCCAGCAGTTCGTACCAGGACACGACCTCGAACACCGGGGAGCTGTTTTTT.

This clone was counted between two and nine times. The J gene is TRBJ1-4, the V gene TRBV2, with no clear D. The V and J ends lost 8 bases and 4 bases respectively, with 11 bases between them. The CDR3 is made up of 13 amino acids. Germline assignment: CDR1 SNHLY and CDR2 FYNNEI. CDR3 region: CASHGLNNEKLFF. DNA of the CDR3: TGTGCCAGCCACGGGTTAAATAATGAAAAACTGTTTTTT. The full variable domain, with the rest looked up from reference TRBV2 and TRBJ1-4, is EPEVTQTPSHQVTQMGQEVILRCVPISNHLYFYWYRQILGQKVEFLVSFYNNEISEKSEIFDDQFSVERPDGSNFTLKIRSTKLEDSAMYFCASHGLNNEKLFFGSGTQLSVL.

The sample holds a few counts of this clone. The chain links TRBV6-1 to TRBJ2-7; 10 bases fit TRBD2. J was trimmed by 5 bases and V by 7 bases; bases with no gene match: 11. The CDR3 runs to 15 residues. Germline V CDR1 and CDR2: MNHNS, SASEGT. The CDR3 loop reads CASTGGASGSHEQYF. CDR3 nucleotide sequence: TGTGCCAGCACTGGGGGGGCTAGCGGGAGTCACGAGCAGTACTTC.

The chain combines TRBV5-4 with TRBJ1-6, with 7 bases identical to TRBD1. V was clipped by 4 bases and J by 5 bases; unmatched bases: 9. Germline V gene data show CDR1 as SGHNT and CDR2 as YYREEE (reference sequence). The CDR3 covers 16 residues. The CDR3 sequence: CASSPQGDPNNSPLHF. The CDR3 DNA sequence: TGTGCCAGCAGCCCCCAGGGGGATCCGAATAATTCACCCCTCCACTTT.

In DNA, the CDR3 is TGTGCCAGCAGTTCCCCAGGGATATTTAATGAAAAACTGTTTTTT. Amino acid sequence: CASSSPGIFNEKLFF. The chain has TRBV28 and TRBJ1-4; D is possibly TRBD1 (5 bases). The CDR3 runs 15 residues. V lost 4 bases to trimming and J lost 4 bases, with 13 bases between them. Germline V gene sequence: CDR1 MDHEN, CDR2 SYDVKM.

This clone was observed a handful of times. J is TRBJ1-1 and V is TRBV5-1; TRBD1 agrees at 7 bases. The CDR3 is made up of 13 amino acids. Germline trimming cut 0 bases from V and 11 bases from J; bases unmatched to any gene: 7. Germline V gives CDR1 SGHRS, CDR2 YFSETQ. CDR3: CASSLGDDRDAFF. The CDR3, as DNA: TGCGCCAGCAGCTTGGGGGACGACAGGGATGCTTTCTTT. Full variable domain (missing parts from reference TRBV5-1 and TRBJ1-1): KAGVTQTPRYLIKTRGQQVTLSCSPISGHRSVSWYQQTPGQGLQFLFEYFSETQRNKGNFPGRFSGRQFSNSRSEMNVSTLELGDSALYLCASSLGDDRDAFFGQGTRLTVV.

This clone was picked up one time. This sequence joins TRBV18 and TRBJ2-3, with D hard to call. The CDR3 sequence is 15 residues long. Germline V CDR1 and CDR2: KGHSH, LQKENI. Trimming took 2 bases from V and 0 from J, leaving 9 bases between them. The CDR3 nucleotides are TGTGCCAGCTCACCAACTATTGAAAGCACAGATACGCAGTATTTT. Protein product: CASSPTIESTDTQYF. Combining the CDR3 with reference TRBV18 and TRBJ2-3 gives the whole variable domain NAGVMQNPRHLVRRRGQEARLRCSPMKGHSHVYWYRQLPEEGLKFMVYLQKENIIDESGMPKERFSAEFPKEGPSILRIQQVVRGDSAAYFCASSPTIESTDTQYFGPGTRLTVL.

Only a few counts were recorded for this clone. The chain carries TRBV6-1 and TRBJ2-7; tentative D call: TRBD1 (5 bases). The length of the CDR3 is 15 residues. Germline CDR1 and CDR2: MNHNS and SASEGT. Trimming shortened V by 7 bases and J by 7 bases, and 23 bases separated the two germline ends. The CDR3 loop reads CASTRTPSALGEQYF. The CDR3 DNA reads as TGTGCCAGCACTAGGACACCATCGGCCTTAGGGGAGCAGTACTTC.

The CDR3 nucleotides are TGTGCCAGCAGTTTTGGAGGGGGCGAGACCCAGTACTTC. Translating gives CASSFGGGETQYF. The gene calls are TRBV28 and TRBJ2-5; perhaps TRBD1 as D (7 bases). V lost 3 bases to trimming and J lost 5 bases, with 10 bases between them. CDR3 size: 13 residues. Germline CDR1 is MDHEN and CDR2 is SYDVKM.

J is TRBJ2-7 and V is TRBV7-2; TRBD1 agrees at 8 bases. V lost 3 bases and J lost 0; bases outside the gene matches: 10. CDR1 and CDR2 from the germline V gene are SGHTA and FQGNSA. The CDR3 is 17 residues long. The CDR3 DNA reads TGTGCCAGCAGCTTGGCAGGGGGCTACCCAAACTCCTACGAGCAGTACTTC. Its protein is CASSLAGGYPNSYEQYF.

Only a few counts were recorded for this clone. The V gene is TRBV7-6, the J gene TRBJ1-1; D unclear. Per the germline V gene, CDR1 is SGHVS and CDR2 is FNYEAQ. This CDR3 spans 15 amino acids. V was shortened by 1 base and J by 4 bases, with 13 bases between the two germline ends. Written as DNA, the CDR3 is TGTGCCAGCAGCTTAGGAGGAGCGGTGGGCACTGAAGCTTTCTTT. Its translation: CASSLGGAVGTEAFF.

This chain links TRBV10-1 with TRBJ1-1, with D uncertain. Germline loops: CDR1 WNHNN, CDR2 SYGVQD (reference sequence). V shed 5 bases and J shed 5 bases, with 15 bases lying between them. This CDR3 has 14 residues. The CDR3 sequence: CASSPSSVDTEAFF. The CDR3 DNA is TGCGCCAGCAGTCCAAGTTCGGTCGATACTGAAGCTTTCTTT.

The sample holds a few counts of this clone. The chain carries TRBV6-6 and TRBJ2-1; D perhaps matches TRBD1 (5 bases). Germline CDR1 and CDR2: MNHNY and SVGAGI (reference sequence). The CDR3 spans 15 residues. Trimming took 3 bases from V and 9 from J, leaving 18 bases between them. This CDR3 reads CASSYRQGGLGEQFF. The CDR3 DNA sequence: TGTGCCAGCAGTTATCGTCAGGGTGGGCTGGGTGAGCAGTTCTTC.

The V gene is TRBV4-2, the J gene TRBJ1-2; D is undetermined. This CDR3 has 12 residues. Looked up from germline, CDR1 is LGHNA and CDR2 is YNFKEQ. V gave up 4 bases and J gave up 4 bases, with 7 bases separating them. As DNA, the CDR3 is TGTGCCAGCAGCCCTTCAGGCTATGGCTACACCTTC. The encoded protein is CASSPSGYGYTF.